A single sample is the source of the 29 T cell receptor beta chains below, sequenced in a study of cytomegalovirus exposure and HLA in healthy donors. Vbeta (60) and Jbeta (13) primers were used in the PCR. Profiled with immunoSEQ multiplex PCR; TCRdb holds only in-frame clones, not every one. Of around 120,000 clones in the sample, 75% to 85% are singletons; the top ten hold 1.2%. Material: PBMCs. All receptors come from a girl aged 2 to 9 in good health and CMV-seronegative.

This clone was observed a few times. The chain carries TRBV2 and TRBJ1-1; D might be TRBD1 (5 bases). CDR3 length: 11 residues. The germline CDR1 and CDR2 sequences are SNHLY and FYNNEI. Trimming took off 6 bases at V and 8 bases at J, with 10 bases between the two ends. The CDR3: CASRGGFEAFF. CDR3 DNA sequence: TGTGCCAGCAGGGGGGGTTTCGAAGCTTTCTTT.

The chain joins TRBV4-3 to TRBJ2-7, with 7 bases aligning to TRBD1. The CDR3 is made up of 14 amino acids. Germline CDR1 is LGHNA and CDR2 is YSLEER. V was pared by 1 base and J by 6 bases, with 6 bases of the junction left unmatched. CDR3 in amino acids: CASSQAQGIGEQYF. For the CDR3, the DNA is TGCGCCAGCAGCCAAGCACAGGGGATTGGCGAGCAGTACTTC.

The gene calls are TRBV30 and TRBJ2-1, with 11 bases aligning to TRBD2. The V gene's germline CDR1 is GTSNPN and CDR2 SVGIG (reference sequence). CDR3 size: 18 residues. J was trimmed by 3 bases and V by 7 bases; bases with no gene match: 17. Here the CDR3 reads CAFLGTAGLAADYNEQFF. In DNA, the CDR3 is TGTGCCTTCCTGGGAACCGCGGGACTAGCGGCAGACTACAATGAGCAGTTCTTC.

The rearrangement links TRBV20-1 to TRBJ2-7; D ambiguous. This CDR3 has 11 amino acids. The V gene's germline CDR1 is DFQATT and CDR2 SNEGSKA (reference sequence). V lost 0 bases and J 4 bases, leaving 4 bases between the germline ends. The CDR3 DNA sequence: TGCAGTGCTAGAGATCAGTACGAGCAGTACTTC. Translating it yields CSARDQYEQYF.

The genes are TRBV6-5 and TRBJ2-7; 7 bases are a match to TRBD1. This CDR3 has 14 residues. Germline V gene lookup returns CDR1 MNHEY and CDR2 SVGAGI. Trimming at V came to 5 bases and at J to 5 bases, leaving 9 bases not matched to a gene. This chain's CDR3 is CASSHDRARDEQYF. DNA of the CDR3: TGTGCCAGCAGTCACGACAGGGCTAGGGACGAGCAGTACTTC.

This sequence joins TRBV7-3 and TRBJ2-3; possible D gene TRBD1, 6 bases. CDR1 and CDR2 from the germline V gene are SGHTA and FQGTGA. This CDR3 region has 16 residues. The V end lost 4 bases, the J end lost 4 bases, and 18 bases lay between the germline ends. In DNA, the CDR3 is TGTGCCAGCAGCTCTAGGGCCAGGGGCGTCGCAGATACGCAGTATTTT. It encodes CASSSRARGVADTQYF.

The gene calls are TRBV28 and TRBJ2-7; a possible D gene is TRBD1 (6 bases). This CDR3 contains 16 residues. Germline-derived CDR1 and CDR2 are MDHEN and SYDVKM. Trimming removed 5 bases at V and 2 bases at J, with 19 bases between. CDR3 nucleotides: TGTGCCAGCAGTCCCCCGGCAGGGAAGGGGGCCTACGAGCAGTACTTC. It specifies CASSPPAGKGAYEQYF.

CDR3 sequence: CASSLIVTGGNQPQHF. The CDR3 nucleotides are TGTGCCAGCAGTTTAATTGTGACAGGGGGCAATCAGCCCCAGCATTTT. V is TRBV28 and J is TRBJ1-5; TRBD1 aligns across 8 bases. The V and J ends lost 2 bases and 2 bases, in that order; junction bases with no gene match: 5. The CDR3 runs 16 residues. Germline-derived CDR1 and CDR2 are MDHEN and SYDVKM.

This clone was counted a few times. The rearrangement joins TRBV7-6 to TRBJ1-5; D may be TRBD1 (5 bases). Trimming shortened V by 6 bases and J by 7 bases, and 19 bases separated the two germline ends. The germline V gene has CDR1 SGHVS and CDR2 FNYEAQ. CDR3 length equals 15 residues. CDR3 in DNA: TGTGCCAGCAGTCCGTTCGGGGGTGATAGACAGCCCCAGCATTTT. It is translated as CASSPFGGDRQPQHF.

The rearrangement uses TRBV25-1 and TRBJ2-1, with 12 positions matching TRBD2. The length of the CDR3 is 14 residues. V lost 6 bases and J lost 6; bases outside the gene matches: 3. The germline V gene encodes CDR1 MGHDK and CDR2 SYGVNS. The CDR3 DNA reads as TGTGCCAGCAGAGGGACTAGCGGGCCCAATGAGCAGTTCTTC. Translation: CASRGTSGPNEQFF. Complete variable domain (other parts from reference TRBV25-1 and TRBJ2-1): EADIYQTPRYLVIGTGKKITLECSQTMGHDKMYWYQQDPGMELHLIHYSYGVNSTEKGDLSSESTVSRIRTEHFPLTLESARPSHTSQYLCASRGTSGPNEQFFGPGTRLTVL.

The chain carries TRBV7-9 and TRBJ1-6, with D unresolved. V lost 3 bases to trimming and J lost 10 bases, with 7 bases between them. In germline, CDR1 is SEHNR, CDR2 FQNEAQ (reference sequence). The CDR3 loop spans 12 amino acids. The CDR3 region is CASSLGGSPLHF. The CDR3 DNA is TGTGCCAGCAGCTTGGGAGGGTCACCCCTCCACTTT.

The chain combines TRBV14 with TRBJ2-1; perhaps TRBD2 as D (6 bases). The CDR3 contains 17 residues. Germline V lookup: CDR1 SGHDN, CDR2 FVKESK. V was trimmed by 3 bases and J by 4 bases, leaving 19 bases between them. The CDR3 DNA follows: TGTGCCAGCAGCCATTGGTCAGGGAGGACAACTTACAATGAGCAGTTCTTC. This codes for CASSHWSGRTTYNEQFF.

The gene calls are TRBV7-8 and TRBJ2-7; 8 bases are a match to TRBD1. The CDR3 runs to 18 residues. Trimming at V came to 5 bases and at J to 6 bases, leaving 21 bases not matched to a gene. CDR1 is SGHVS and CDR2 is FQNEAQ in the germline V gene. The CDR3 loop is CASSPNLKTRQGPLEQYF. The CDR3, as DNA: TGTGCCAGCAGCCCTAACCTCAAAACAAGACAGGGGCCCCTCGAGCAGTACTTC.

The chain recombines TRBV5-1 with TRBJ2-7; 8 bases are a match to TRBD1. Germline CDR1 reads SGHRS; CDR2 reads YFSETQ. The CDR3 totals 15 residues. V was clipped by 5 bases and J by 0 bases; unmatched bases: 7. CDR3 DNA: TGCGCCAGCAGACCGGGACAGGTTAGCTCCTACGAGCAGTACTTC. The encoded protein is CASRPGQVSSYEQYF.

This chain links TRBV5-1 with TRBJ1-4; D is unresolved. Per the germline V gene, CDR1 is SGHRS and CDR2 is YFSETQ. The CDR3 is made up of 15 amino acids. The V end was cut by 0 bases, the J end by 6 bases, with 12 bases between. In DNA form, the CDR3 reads TGCGCCAGCAGCTTGGATGGAGGAAGGGATGAAAAACTGTTTTTT. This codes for CASSLDGGRDEKLFF.

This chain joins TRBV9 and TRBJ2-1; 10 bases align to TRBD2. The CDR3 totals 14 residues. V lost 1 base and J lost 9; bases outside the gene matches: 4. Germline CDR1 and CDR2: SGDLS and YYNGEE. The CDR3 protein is CASSVRSSGGEQFF. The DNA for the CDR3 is TGTGCCAGCAGCGTAAGGTCTAGCGGGGGTGAGCAGTTCTTC.

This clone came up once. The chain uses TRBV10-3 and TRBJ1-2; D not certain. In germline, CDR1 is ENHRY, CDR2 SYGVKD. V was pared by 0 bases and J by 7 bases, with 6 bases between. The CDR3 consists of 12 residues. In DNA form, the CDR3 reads TGTGCCATCAGTGAGTCACGTAGTGGCTACACCTTC. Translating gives CAISESRSGYTF.

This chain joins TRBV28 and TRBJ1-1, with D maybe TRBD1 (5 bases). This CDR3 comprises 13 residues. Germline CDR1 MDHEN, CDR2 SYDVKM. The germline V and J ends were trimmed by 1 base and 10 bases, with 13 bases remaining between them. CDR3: CASSLYRGSAAFF. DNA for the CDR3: TGTGCCAGCAGTTTATATAGGGGATCGGCAGCTTTCTTT.

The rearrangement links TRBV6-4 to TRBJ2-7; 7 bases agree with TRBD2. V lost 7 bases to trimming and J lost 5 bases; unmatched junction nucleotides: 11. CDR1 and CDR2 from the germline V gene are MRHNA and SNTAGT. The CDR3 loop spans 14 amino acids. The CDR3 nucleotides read TGTGCCAGCAATCGGGAGGCAGTGGGTGACGAGCAGTACTTC. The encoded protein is CASNREAVGDEQYF.

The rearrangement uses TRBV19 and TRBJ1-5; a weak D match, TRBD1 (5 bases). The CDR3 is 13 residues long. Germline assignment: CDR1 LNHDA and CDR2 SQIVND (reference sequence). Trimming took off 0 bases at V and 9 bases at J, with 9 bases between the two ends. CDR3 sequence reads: CASSIDRERPQHF. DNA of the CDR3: TGTGCCAGTAGTATAGACAGGGAACGGCCCCAGCATTTT. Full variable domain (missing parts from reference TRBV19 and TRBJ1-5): DGGITQSPKYLFRKEGQNVTLSCEQNLNHDAMYWYRQDPGQGLRLIYYSQIVNDFQKGDIAEGYSVSREKKESFPLTVTSAQKNPTAFYLCASSIDRERPQHFGDGTRLSIL.

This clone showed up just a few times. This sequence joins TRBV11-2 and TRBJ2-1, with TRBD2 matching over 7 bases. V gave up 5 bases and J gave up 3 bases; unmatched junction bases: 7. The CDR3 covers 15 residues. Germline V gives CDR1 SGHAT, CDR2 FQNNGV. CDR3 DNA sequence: TGTGCCAGCAGCCGCCGGGACTACAGCTACAATGAGCAGTTCTTC. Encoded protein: CASSRRDYSYNEQFF.

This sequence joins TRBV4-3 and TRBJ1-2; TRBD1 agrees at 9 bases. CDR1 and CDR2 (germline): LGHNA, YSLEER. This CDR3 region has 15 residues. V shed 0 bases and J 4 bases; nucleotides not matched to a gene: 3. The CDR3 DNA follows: TGCGCCAGCAGCCAAGATGGACAGGGGAGCTATGGCTACACCTTC. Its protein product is CASSQDGQGSYGYTF.

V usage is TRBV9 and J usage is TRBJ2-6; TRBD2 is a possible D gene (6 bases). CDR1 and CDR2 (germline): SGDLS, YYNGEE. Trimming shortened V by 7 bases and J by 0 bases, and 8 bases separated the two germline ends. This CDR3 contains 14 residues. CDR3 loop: CASPGVSGANVLTF. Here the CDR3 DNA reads TGTGCCAGCCCGGGGGTCTCTGGGGCCAACGTCCTGACTTTC.

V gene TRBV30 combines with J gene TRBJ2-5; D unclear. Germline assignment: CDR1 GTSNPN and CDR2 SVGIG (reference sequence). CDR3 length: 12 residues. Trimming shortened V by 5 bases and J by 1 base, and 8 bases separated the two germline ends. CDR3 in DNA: TGTGCCTGGGAACGGTTCCAAGAGACCCAGTACTTC. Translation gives CAWERFQETQYF.

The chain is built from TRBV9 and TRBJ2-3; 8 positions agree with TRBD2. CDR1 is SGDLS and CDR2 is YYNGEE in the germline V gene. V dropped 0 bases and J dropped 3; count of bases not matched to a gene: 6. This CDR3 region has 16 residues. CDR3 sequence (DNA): TGTGCCAGCAGCGTAGAGGGCGGGGGGACGACAGATACGCAGTATTTT. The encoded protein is CASSVEGGGTTDTQYF.

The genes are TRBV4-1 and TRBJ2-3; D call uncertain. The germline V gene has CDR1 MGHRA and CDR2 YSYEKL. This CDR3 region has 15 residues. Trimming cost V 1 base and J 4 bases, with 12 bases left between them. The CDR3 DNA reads TGCGCCAGCAGCCAAGTCGGTGTCGTAGCAGATACGCAGTATTTT. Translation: CASSQVGVVADTQYF.

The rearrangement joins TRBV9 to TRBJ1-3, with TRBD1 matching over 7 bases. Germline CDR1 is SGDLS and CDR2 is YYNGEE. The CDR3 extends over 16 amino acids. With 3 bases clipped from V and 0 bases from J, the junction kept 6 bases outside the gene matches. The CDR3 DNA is TGTGCCAGCAGCGAACCGGGACAGCCCTCTGGAAACACCATATATTTT. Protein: CASSEPGQPSGNTIYF.

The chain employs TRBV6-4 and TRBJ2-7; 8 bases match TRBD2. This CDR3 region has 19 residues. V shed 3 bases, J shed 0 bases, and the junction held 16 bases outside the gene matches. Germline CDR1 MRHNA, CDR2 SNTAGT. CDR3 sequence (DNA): TGTGCCAGCAGTGATAACTCCCGCCGACTAGCGCAAAGCTCCTACGAGCAGTACTTC. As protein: CASSDNSRRLAQSSYEQYF.

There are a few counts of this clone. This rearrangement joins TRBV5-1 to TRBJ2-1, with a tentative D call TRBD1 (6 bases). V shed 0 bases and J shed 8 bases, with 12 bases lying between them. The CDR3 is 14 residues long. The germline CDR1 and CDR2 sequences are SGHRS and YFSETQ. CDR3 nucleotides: TGCGCCAGCAGCTTGGGGACAGATAGAGATGAGCAGTTCTTC. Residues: CASSLGTDRDEQFF.